These 24 T cell receptor beta chains were sequenced from one sample in a study of cytotoxic CD8 clonotypes in ibrutinib-treated CLL. Profiled with immunoSEQ multiplex PCR; TCRdb holds only in-frame clones, not every one. This sample has roughly 330,000 clones, with 67% found just once. This specimen consisted of PBMCs, obtained after 36 months of ibrutinib treatment. These receptors all stem from a human donor with chronic lymphocytic leukemia.

Only a few counts were recorded for this clone. The chain joins TRBV6-6 to TRBJ1-5; no reliable D call. V lost 8 bases and J lost 6, with 11 bases in between. The CDR3 length is 12 residues. The V gene's germline CDR1 is MNHNY and CDR2 SVGAGI (reference sequence). The CDR3, as DNA: TGTGCCAGCTCCAACCCGGGTCAGCCCCAGCATTTT. It is translated as CASSNPGQPQHF.

The chain joins TRBV4-2 to TRBJ2-7, with 8 bases that match TRBD2. J gave up 5 bases and V 0 bases, and 12 bases lay outside the gene matches. The CDR3 extends over 17 amino acids. Germline values: CDR1 LGHNA, CDR2 YNFKEQ. This CDR3 is CASSQDGTGTSFHEQYF. The CDR3 bases are TGTGCCAGCAGCCAAGATGGTACCGGGACTAGTTTCCACGAGCAGTACTTC.

The count of this clone is one. V and J are TRBV27 and TRBJ1-2; D is uncertain. CDR1 is MNHEY, CDR2 SMNVEV, per germline (reference sequence). Trimming took off 2 bases at V and 7 bases at J, with 8 bases between the two ends. The CDR3 is made up of 12 amino acids. The CDR3 spells CASSLDEPGYTF. The CDR3 region has the DNA TGTGCCAGCAGTTTAGACGAACCTGGCTACACCTTC.

This clone turned up a few times. This sequence joins TRBV5-4 and TRBJ1-2, with D possibly being TRBD1 (5 bases). V was clipped by 4 bases and J by 0 bases, with 7 bases between them. The CDR3 is made up of 13 amino acids. Looked up from germline, CDR1 is SGHNT and CDR2 is YYREEE (reference sequence). CDR3 loop: CASSPQANYGYTF. CDR3 bases: TGTGCCAGCAGCCCACAGGCTAACTATGGCTACACCTTC.

This clone was counted only a few times. Written as DNA, the CDR3 is TGTGCCAGCAGCGAGGGACAGGCACTTCAAGAGACCCAGTACTTC. The encoded protein is CASSEGQALQETQYF. The gene calls are TRBV9 and TRBJ2-5; 8 bases map to TRBD1. The CDR3 totals 15 residues. Trimming at V came to 3 bases and at J to 2 bases, leaving 6 bases not matched to a gene. CDR1 is SGDLS, CDR2 YYNGEE, per germline.

The chain employs TRBV5-1 and TRBJ1-1; D is uncertain. V was cut by 4 bases and J by 2 bases, with 9 bases left in between. Per the germline V gene, CDR1 is SGHRS and CDR2 is YFSETQ. CDR3 length: 13 residues. CDR3 DNA: TGCGCCAGCAGCCCACAGTCAAACACTGAAGCTTTCTTT. It codes for CASSPQSNTEAFF.

In its sample, this clone was seen a few times. This rearrangement joins TRBV6-6 to TRBJ2-7; D is tentatively TRBD1 or TRBD2 (5 bases each). Germline values: CDR1 MNHNY, CDR2 SVGAGI (reference sequence). Trimming left V 2 bases short and J 5 bases short, with 13 bases between. The CDR3 totals 14 residues. CDR3 DNA sequence: TGTGCCAGCAGTTACAGGGTCGGGGCCCACGAGCAGTACTTC. Translating gives CASSYRVGAHEQYF.

This clone was recorded a few times. The chain couples TRBV5-4 to TRBJ1-2; tentatively, D is TRBD1 (5 bases). The V gene's germline CDR1 is SGHNT and CDR2 YYREEE (reference sequence). The CDR3 length is 15 residues. The V end lost 0 bases, the J end lost 3 bases, and 12 bases lay between the germline ends. DNA of the CDR3: TGTGCCAGCAGCTTGGTAACGGGGGTGGACTATGGCTACACCTTC. Translation: CASSLVTGVDYGYTF.

The CDR3 loop reads CASSSRGWEYGYTF. Here the CDR3 DNA reads TGTGCCAGCAGTAGCAGGGGTTGGGAGTATGGCTACACCTTC. The chain joins TRBV28 to TRBJ1-2; tentative D call: TRBD1 (6 bases). CDR1 is MDHEN and CDR2 is SYDVKM in the germline V gene. The CDR3 spans 14 residues. V gave up 5 bases and J gave up 5 bases, with 15 bases separating them.

The chain recombines TRBV2 with TRBJ2-5; weak D call: TRBD1 (5 bases). From germline, CDR1 is SNHLY and CDR2 FYNNEI. V gave up 4 bases and J gave up 5 bases, with 11 bases separating them. This CDR3 contains 13 residues. Here the CDR3 DNA reads TGTGCCAGCAGTGTTGACAGCTTGGAGACCCAGTACTTC. It encodes CASSVDSLETQYF.

V is TRBV5-1 and J is TRBJ2-7, with D possibly TRBD1 on 5 matching bases. Germline V gives CDR1 SGHRS, CDR2 YFSETQ. This CDR3 contains 14 residues. V was clipped by 1 base and J by 3 bases, with 11 bases between them. CDR3: CASSLQGTDYEQYF. CDR3 coding DNA: TGCGCCAGCAGCTTGCAGGGTACTGACTACGAGCAGTACTTC.

This rearrangement joins TRBV10-2 to TRBJ2-7, with 10 positions matching TRBD1. CDR1 and CDR2 from the germline V gene are WSHSY and SAAADI. The length of the CDR3 is 14 residues. The junction had 5 bases not matched to a gene; V was cut back by 8 bases and J by 1 base. The CDR3 reads CASGGQGMSYEQYF. In DNA form, the CDR3 reads TGCGCCAGCGGGGGACAGGGGATGTCCTACGAGCAGTACTTC.

This chain connects TRBV7-2 to TRBJ1-2; 7 nucleotides match TRBD1. Germline V lookup: CDR1 SGHTA, CDR2 FQGNSA. V was pared by 5 bases and J by 4 bases, with 10 bases of the junction left unmatched. The CDR3 has 15 residues. The CDR3 sequence: CASSLGGTEAYGYTF. DNA of the CDR3: TGTGCCAGCAGCCTAGGGGGGACAGAGGCCTATGGCTACACCTTC.

The V and J genes are TRBV13 and TRBJ2-7, with 8 bases identical to TRBD1. The germline V gene has CDR1 PRHDT and CDR2 FYEKMQ (reference sequence). This CDR3 comprises 14 residues. V gave up 4 bases and J gave up 1 base; unmatched junction bases: 3. This CDR3 reads CASSSRGRSYEQYF. The CDR3 DNA follows: TGTGCCAGCAGCTCCAGGGGGCGATCCTACGAGCAGTACTTC.

The V gene is TRBV29-1, the J gene TRBJ1-2; D remains ambiguous. V lost 5 bases and J lost 4, with 14 bases in between. Per germline, CDR1 SQVTM and CDR2 ANQGSEA. This CDR3 has 13 amino acids. The CDR3 bases are TGCAGCGTTTTCTCGGTAGGGTTCTATGGCTACACCTTC. Residues: CSVFSVGFYGYTF.

J is TRBJ1-2 and V is TRBV5-4; possible D gene TRBD1, 6 bases. The CDR3 sequence is 13 residues long. The V gene lost 2 bases and the J gene lost 6 bases, with 11 bases spanning the gap. CDR1 and CDR2 from the germline V gene are SGHNT and YYREEE (reference sequence). The CDR3 here is CASSFTGGDGYTF. The CDR3, as DNA: TGTGCCAGCAGCTTCACTGGGGGCGATGGCTACACCTTC.

The chain uses TRBV5-1 and TRBJ2-3, with TRBD1 as a possible D gene (5 bases). V lost 4 bases to trimming and J lost 3 bases, with 18 bases between them. Germline CDR1 SGHRS, CDR2 YFSETQ. CDR3 length: 16 amino acids. The CDR3 reads CASSRSRALGTDTQYF. The CDR3 DNA reads as TGCGCCAGCAGCCGATCCAGGGCCCTGGGGACAGATACGCAGTATTTT. Together with reference TRBV5-1 and TRBJ2-3, the CDR3 gives the full variable domain: KAGVTQTPRYLIKTRGQQVTLSCSPISGHRSVSWYQQTPGQGLQFLFEYFSETQRNKGNFPGRFSGRQFSNSRSEMNVSTLELGDSALYLCASSRSRALGTDTQYFGPGTRLTVL.

V usage is TRBV29-1 and J usage is TRBJ1-2; D gene ambiguous. Germline V gene lookup returns CDR1 SQVTM and CDR2 ANQGSEA. The CDR3 runs to 10 residues. Trimming left V 8 bases short and J 9 bases short, with 13 bases between. In DNA form, the CDR3 reads TGCAGCACAAACCGGGAACGCTACACCTTC. It codes for CSTNRERYTF.

This clone has only a few counts. This chain connects TRBV7-2 to TRBJ2-5; D tentatively fits TRBD1 or TRBD2 (6 bases each). The CDR3 runs to 13 residues. Trimming stripped 5 bases from V and 5 bases from J, with 12 bases between. Germline V gene data show CDR1 as SGHTA and CDR2 as FQGNSA. CDR3 DNA: TGTGCCAGCAGCCCCCAGGGGAGGGAGACCCAGTACTTC. Amino acids: CASSPQGRETQYF.

The V and J genes are TRBV9 and TRBJ1-4, with a tentative D call TRBD1 (5 bases). The CDR3 contains 15 residues. Germline V gene lookup returns CDR1 SGDLS and CDR2 YYNGEE. V was shortened by 0 bases and J by 5 bases, with 11 bases between the two germline ends. This chain's CDR3 is CASSVAGWENEKLFF. The CDR3 DNA is TGTGCCAGCAGCGTAGCAGGGTGGGAGAATGAAAAACTGTTTTTT.

The rearrangement joins TRBV18 to TRBJ1-4; D not certain. This CDR3 contains 15 residues. Trimming shortened V by 0 bases and J by 8 bases, and 13 bases separated the two germline ends. CDR1 KGHSH and CDR2 LQKENI come from the germline V gene. CDR3 residues: CASSPPAGVGEKLFF. Written as DNA, the CDR3 is TGTGCCAGCTCACCACCCGCGGGAGTTGGGGAAAAACTGTTTTTT.

CDR3 nucleotide sequence: TGTGCCAGCAGCCTAACAGGGGTCGCGCCCCAGCATTTT. Translating it yields CASSLTGVAPQHF. The chain has TRBV6-1 and TRBJ1-5; the match to TRBD1 covers 7 bases. The CDR3 length is 13 residues. The ends lost 6 bases at V and 9 bases at J; junction bases unmatched: 8. CDR1 and CDR2 from the germline V gene are MNHNS and SASEGT.

V and J are TRBV12-5 and TRBJ2-7, with D possibly called TRBD1 or TRBD2 (5 bases each). V lost 0 bases to trimming and J lost 6 bases, with 21 bases between them. Germline CDR1 reads LGHNT; CDR2 reads FRNRAP. The CDR3 has 17 amino acids. CDR3 protein: CASGLVPPGTRVGEQYF. CDR3 in DNA: TGTGCTAGTGGTTTGGTACCCCCCGGGACCCGGGTGGGCGAGCAGTACTTC.

In DNA form, the CDR3 reads TGTGCCAGTAGCCGGACAGGAAACACCGGGGAGCTGTTTTTT. This translates into CASSRTGNTGELFF. The gene calls are TRBV19 and TRBJ2-2; TRBD1 matches 7 bases. From germline, CDR1 is LNHDA and CDR2 SQIVND (reference sequence). This CDR3 region has 14 residues. V gave up 6 bases and J gave up 2 bases; unmatched junction bases: 3.